These T cell receptor beta chains were read from a single sample in a study of cytomegalovirus exposure and HLA in healthy donors. This table comes from immunoSEQ multiplex PCR, and its TCRdb copy is limited to in-frame clones, with some not included. The sample lists around 180,000 clones, 85% to 90% occurring once. Sample: PBMCs. Every receptor here comes from a woman under 30 in good health and CMV-seronegative. Both conserved end residues are part of each CDR3. The order of the fields is J gene, clone size, D gene, V gene, CDR3 protein, CDR3 DNA. D genes are given only for firm matches. Not every row has a clone size; where given, it reads once, few, many or a size class.

>TRBJ2-5|NA|TRBD2|TRBV27
CATRGTTEVTQYF
TGTGCCACCCGCGGGACTACTGAAGTGACCCAGTACTTC
>TRBJ1-2|once|TRBD1|TRBV29-1
CSVEGGGVSYGYTF
TGCAGCGTTGAAGGAGGGGGCGTAAGCTATGGCTACACCTTC
>TRBJ2-7|NA|TRBD2|TRBV7-2
CASSHGGSKAYEQYF
TGTGCCAGCAGCCACGGGGGGTCAAAGGCCTACGAGCAGTACTTC
>TRBJ2-5|NA|TRBD2|TRBV19
CASSTGVAGLQETQYF
TGTGCCAGTAGTACTGGGGTAGCGGGGCTCCAAGAGACCCAGTACTTC
>TRBJ2-7|NA|NA|TRBV5-1
CASSSDRNEQYF
TGCGCCAGCAGCTCCGACAGGAACGAGCAGTACTTC
>TRBJ2-7|NA|NA|TRBV30
CAWSSKGLRDSSYEQYF
TGTGCCTGGAGTTCTAAAGGGCTGAGGGACTCATCCTACGAGCAGTACTTC
>TRBJ1-1|NA|NA|TRBV11-2
CASSLRRSTEAFF
TGTGCCAGCAGCTTAAGGAGGAGCACTGAAGCTTTCTTT
>TRBJ1-6|NA|NA|TRBV30
CAWSEQPDSPLHF
TGTGCCTGGAGTGAACAGCCCGATTCACCCCTCCACTTT
>TRBJ2-5|NA|NA|TRBV11-2
CASSVAIDTQETQYF
TGTGCCAGCAGCGTGGCCATTGACACACAAGAGACCCAGTACTTC
>TRBJ1-5|NA|NA|TRBV4-2
CASSHPGTGNQPQHF
TGTGCCAGCAGCCACCCCGGCACAGGCAATCAGCCCCAGCATTTT
>TRBJ2-7|NA|TRBD2|TRBV6-5
CASSYGGGVGEQYF
TGTGCCAGCAGTTACGGCGGGGGGGTTGGTGAGCAGTACTTC
>TRBJ2-4|NA|NA|TRBV5-1
CASSPGGNGGIQYF
TGCGCCAGCAGCCCAGGAGGTAACGGTGGGATTCAGTACTTC
>TRBJ1-5|NA|NA|TRBV2
CASSDRVGNQPQHF
TGTGCCAGCAGTGACAGGGTGGGCAATCAGCCCCAGCATTTT
>TRBJ2-7|NA|NA|TRBV15
CATARAGAAYEQYF
TGTGCCACCGCCCGTGCAGGGGCGGCCTACGAGCAGTACTTC
>TRBJ2-1|NA|TRBD2|TRBV15
CATSRANRGGYNEQFF
TGTGCCACCAGCAGAGCCAACCGGGGGGGATACAATGAGCAGTTCTTC
>TRBJ1-1|once|NA|TRBV2
CASSERGSQTEAFF
TGTGCCAGCAGTGAGCGCGGGTCGCAGACTGAAGCTTTCTTT
>TRBJ2-5|NA|NA|TRBV5-5
CATSPAVGSGAQYF
TGTGCCACCTCACCCGCGGTTGGGTCCGGGGCCCAGTACTTC
>TRBJ2-3|NA|NA|TRBV7-8
CASSLLTGAGTDTQYF
TGTGCCAGCAGCTTACTAACGGGAGCGGGCACAGATACGCAGTATTTT
>TRBJ2-5|NA|TRBD2|TRBV19
CASTASGRKETQYF
TGTGCCAGTACCGCAAGCGGGAGAAAAGAGACCCAGTACTTC
>TRBJ1-1|NA|TRBD1|TRBV10-3
CAISQTGLNTEAFF
TGTGCCATTAGCCAGACAGGGTTGAACACTGAAGCTTTCTTT
>TRBJ1-2|NA|NA|TRBV6-1
CASSEGPDRGYTF
TGTGCCAGCAGTGAAGGCCCAGATCGAGGCTACACCTTC
>TRBJ2-7|NA|NA|TRBV21-1
CASSKSYGSYEQYF
TGTGCCAGCAGCAAGTCATACGGTTCCTACGAGCAGTACTTC
>TRBJ1-2|few|TRBD1|TRBV5-6
CASSLAGYRGRGYTF
TGTGCCAGCAGCTTGGCGGGGTACAGGGGGCGAGGCTACACCTTC
>TRBJ1-1|NA|TRBD1|TRBV5-1
CASSGGQFNTEAFF
TGCGCCAGCAGCGGGGGACAGTTTAACACTGAAGCTTTCTTT
>TRBJ1-4|NA|NA|TRBV9
CASSPGSQEEKLFF
TGTGCCAGCAGCCCCGGGAGTCAAGAGGAAAAACTGTTTTTT
>TRBJ1-1|NA|TRBD1|TRBV30
CAGQGQDMNTEAFF
TGTGCCGGGCAGGGACAGGATATGAACACTGAAGCTTTCTTT
>TRBJ1-2|NA|TRBD1|TRBV15
CATSFQAGGNYGYTF
TGTGCCACCAGCTTCCAGGCAGGGGGGAACTATGGCTACACCTTC
>TRBJ2-5|NA|TRBD2|TRBV12-5
CASSGTSAQETQYF
TGTGCTAGTTCCGGGACTAGCGCACAAGAGACCCAGTACTTC
>TRBJ2-2|NA|NA|TRBV6-1
CASRSGAYTGELFF
TGTGCCAGCAGATCGGGTGCGTACACCGGGGAGCTGTTTTTT
>TRBJ1-2|NA|NA|TRBV29-1
CSVLLVPGGYGYTF
TGCAGCGTGCTCTTAGTGCCTGGTGGCTATGGCTACACCTTC
>TRBJ2-7|NA|TRBD1|TRBV5-4
CASSPGTGSYEQYF
TGTGCCAGCAGCCCAGGGACAGGGAGCTACGAGCAGTACTTC
>TRBJ2-5|NA|TRBD1|TRBV9
CASSVGQGPQETQYF
TGTGCCAGCAGCGTGGGACAGGGCCCCCAAGAGACCCAGTACTTC
>TRBJ2-1|once|NA|TRBV4-1
CASSQGLLGYEQFF
TGCGCCAGCAGCCAAGGCCTTCTAGGATATGAGCAGTTCTTC
>TRBJ1-2|NA|TRBD1|TRBV7-9
CSSSLVKGQHPRLGYTF
TGTTCCAGCAGCTTAGTTAAGGGACAGCATCCCCGTCTGGGCTACACCTTC
>TRBJ2-3|NA|NA|TRBV5-1
CASSPEAVSTDTQYF
TGCGCCAGCAGCCCGGAGGCAGTTAGCACAGATACGCAGTATTTT
>TRBJ1-5|NA|TRBD1|TRBV19
CASSDRGGNQPQHF
TGTGCCAGTAGCGACAGGGGAGGTAATCAGCCCCAGCATTTT
>TRBJ1-2|NA|NA|TRBV28
CASSSWGGGYGYTF
TGTGCCAGCAGCTCTTGGGGGGGCGGCTATGGCTACACCTTC